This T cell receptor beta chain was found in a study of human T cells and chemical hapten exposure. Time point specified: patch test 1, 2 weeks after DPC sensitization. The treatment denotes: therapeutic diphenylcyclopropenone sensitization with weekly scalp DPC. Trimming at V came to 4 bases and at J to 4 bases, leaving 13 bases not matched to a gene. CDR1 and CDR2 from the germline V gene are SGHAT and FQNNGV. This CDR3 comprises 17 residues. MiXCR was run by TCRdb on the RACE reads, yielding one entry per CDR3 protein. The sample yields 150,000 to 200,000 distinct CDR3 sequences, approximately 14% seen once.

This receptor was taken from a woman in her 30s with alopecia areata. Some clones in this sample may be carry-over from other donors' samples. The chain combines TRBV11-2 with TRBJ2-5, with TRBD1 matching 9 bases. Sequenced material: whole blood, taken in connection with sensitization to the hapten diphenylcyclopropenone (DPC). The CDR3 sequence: CASSSGGPGQGVETQYF. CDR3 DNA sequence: TGTGCCAGCAGCTCCGGAGGTCCGGGACAGGGCGTAGAGACCCAGTACTTC.